This T cell receptor beta chain was recovered during a study of T cell repertoires in cytomegalovirus infection (dated by TCRdb to about 2019). For context, the study as a whole: Recently identified HLA-C-restricted CMV epitopes, whose presentation resists viral immunomodulation, were targeted by peptide stimulations together with well-studied HLA-B-restricted epitopes. Donor HLA type was relevant to the analysis, as public TCR beta signatures indicated carriage of CMV infection together with the matching HLA type. Broader findings and caveats from the paper: Carriers of CMV infection plus the relevant HLA type were discriminated by the cumulative frequency of public TCR beta family members in the study cohort and in an independent roughly 370-donor cohort. The ex vivo response was dominated by HLA-C-restricted CMV-specific TCR beta clonotypes, and the single most frequent clonotype in two of eight donors was supplied by these HLA-C-restricted clonotypes.

Reading the label with the study, this specimen's treatment or condition is: in vitro stimulation with specific CMV peptide epitopes to enrich CMV-specific T cells. The sample was run on an Illumina HiSeq 1500. The public sequencing data were trimmed at Q25 with fastp and processed into clonotypes with MiXCR by TCRdb, which kept only in-frame beta chains. Rows merge per CDR3 protein into single entries with the most common DNA and genes. This sample lists about 830,000 distinct CDR3 sequences; 32% were detected once. 9.5% to 15% of the sample lies in the top ten. Looking up the germline V gene yields CDR1 SGDLS and CDR2 YYNGEE. From cysteine to phenylalanine, the CDR3 is 17 amino acids long. The sequence is cut down to CDR3 DNA, 51 bases in frame from base 1. Cut back by 0 bases and 0 bases, the V and J ends lie 15 bases apart. As for this clonotype: There is no known antigen for this receptor. No per-base quality is available; no much larger clone lies one base away.

The chain was built from TRBV9 and TRBJ2-5; matching of 7 bases hints at TRBD2 as the D gene. The sequenced sample was cultured CD8+ T cells from PBMCs, obtained from culture after CMV antigen stimulation. The sequence came from a human donor in good health (CMV status not recorded). Some clones in this sample may be carry-over from other donors' samples. The bases are TGTGCCAGCAGCGTAGAAGGTGGGGGGGCCCACCAAGAGACCCAGTACTTC. The resulting protein is CASSVEGGGAHQETQYF. The variable domain in full, with residues beyond the CDR3 obtained from the reference TRBV9 and TRBJ2-5 genes, is DSGVTQTPKHLITATGQRVTLRCSPRSGDLSVYWYQQSLDQGLQFLIQYYNGEERAKGNILERFSAQQFPDLHSELNLSSLELGDSALYFCASSVEGGGAHQETQYFGPGTRLLVL.